This T cell receptor (beta chain) was documented in a study of cytomegalovirus exposure and HLA in healthy donors. The PCR employed 60 Vbeta primers together with 13 Jbeta primers. TCRdb's table, derived via immunoSEQ multiplex PCR, lists solely in-frame clones and lacks some. This sample has around 130,000 clones; about 76% occur once, and the top ten carry 5.5% to 8.5%. Germline V lookup: CDR1 SGHRS, CDR2 YFSETQ. J lost 10 bases, V lost 5 bases, and 7 bases had no gene match. The CDR3 has 13 residues. Remarks on this clone: Other DNA sequences within the sample encode an identical CDR3.

The chain carries TRBV5-1 and TRBJ2-1; the match to TRBD1 covers 9 bases. The specimen was PBMCs. This TCR derives from a man between 40 and 49 years old in good health and CMV-seropositive. DNA of the CDR3: TGCGCCAGCAGTTTACAGGGGGCTGGGGAGCAGTTCTTC. It specifies CASSLQGAGEQFF.